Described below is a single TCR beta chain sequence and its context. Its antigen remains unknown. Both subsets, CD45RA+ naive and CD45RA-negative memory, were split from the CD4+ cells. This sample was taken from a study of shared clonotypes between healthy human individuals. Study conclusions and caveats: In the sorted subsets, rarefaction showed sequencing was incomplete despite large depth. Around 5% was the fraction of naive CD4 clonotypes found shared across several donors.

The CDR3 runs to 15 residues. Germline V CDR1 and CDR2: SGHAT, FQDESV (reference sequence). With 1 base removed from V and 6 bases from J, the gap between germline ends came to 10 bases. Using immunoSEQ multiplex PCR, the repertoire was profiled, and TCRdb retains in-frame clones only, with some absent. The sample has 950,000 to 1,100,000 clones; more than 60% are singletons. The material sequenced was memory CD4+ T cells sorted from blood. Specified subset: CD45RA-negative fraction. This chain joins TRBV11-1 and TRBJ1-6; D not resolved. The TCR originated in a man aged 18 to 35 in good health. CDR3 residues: CASSLVSRRNSPLHF. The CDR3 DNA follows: TGTGCCAGCAGCTTAGTGTCGAGGCGTAATTCACCCCTCCACTTT.